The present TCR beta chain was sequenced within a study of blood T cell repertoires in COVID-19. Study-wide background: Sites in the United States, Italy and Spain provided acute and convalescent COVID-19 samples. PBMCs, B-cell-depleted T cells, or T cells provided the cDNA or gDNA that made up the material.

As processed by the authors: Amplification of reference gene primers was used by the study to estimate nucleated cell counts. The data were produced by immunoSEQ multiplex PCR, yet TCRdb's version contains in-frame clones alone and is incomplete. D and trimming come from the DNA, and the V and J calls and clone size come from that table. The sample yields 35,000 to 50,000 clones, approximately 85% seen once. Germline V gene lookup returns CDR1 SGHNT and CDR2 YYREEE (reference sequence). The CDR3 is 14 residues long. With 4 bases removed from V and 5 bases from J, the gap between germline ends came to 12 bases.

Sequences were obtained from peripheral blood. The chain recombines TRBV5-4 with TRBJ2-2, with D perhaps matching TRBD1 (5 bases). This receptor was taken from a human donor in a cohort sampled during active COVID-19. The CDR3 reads CASSPPGPTGELFF. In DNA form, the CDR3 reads TGTGCCAGCAGCCCTCCAGGGCCAACCGGGGAGCTGTTTTTT.